These 20 T cell receptor beta chains came from one sample sequenced in a study of CD8 T cells in Susac syndrome. The RNA, 0.5 to 1 ug, was put through reverse transcription using random hexamers. TCRdb passed the immunoSEQ multiplex PCR reads through MiXCR, listing each CDR3 protein once. The table includes around 180,000 distinct CDR3 sequences, around 95% detected once. The specimen was CD8+ T cells from PBMCs. The receptors originated from a human donor with multiple sclerosis.

In nucleotides, the CDR3 is TGCGCCAGCAGCTTGGACGGCTACACCGGGGAGCTGTTTTTT. Its protein product is CASSLDGYTGELFF. The chain has TRBV5-1 and TRBJ2-2; unclear D gene. This CDR3 is 14 amino acids long. Trimming took 0 bases from V and 3 from J, leaving 6 bases between them. Germline-derived CDR1 and CDR2 are SGHRS and YFSETQ.

The J gene is TRBJ1-5, the V gene TRBV18; D is unclear. This CDR3 contains 14 residues. Trimming took 3 bases from V and 5 from J, leaving 11 bases between them. The germline CDR1 and CDR2 sequences are KGHSH and LQKENI. The CDR3 reads CASSPLETDQPQHF. Here the CDR3 DNA reads TGTGCCAGCTCACCCCTGGAGACCGATCAGCCCCAGCATTTT.

The chain recombines TRBV7-9 with TRBJ1-1; D is unclear. The CDR3 totals 11 residues. V was trimmed by 2 bases and J by 6 bases, leaving 4 bases between them. The germline V gene encodes CDR1 SEHNR and CDR2 FQNEAQ (reference sequence). CDR3 nucleotide sequence: TGTGCCAGCAGCTTAATCGCTGAAGCTTTCTTT. It is translated as CASSLIAEAFF.

The J gene is TRBJ2-1, the V gene TRBV7-2; TRBD1 aligns across 10 bases. After removal of 5 bases from V and 5 bases from J, the junction contained 12 bases not matched to a gene. Germline V gives CDR1 SGHTA, CDR2 FQGNSA. The CDR3 length is 17 residues. The CDR3 sequence: CASSLTPGQGTNNEQFF. CDR3 coding DNA: TGTGCCAGCAGCCTTACCCCGGGACAGGGGACGAACAATGAGCAGTTCTTC.

The chain couples TRBV2 to TRBJ1-5; D is ambiguous. The CDR3 is made up of 16 amino acids. Germline V gene data show CDR1 as SNHLY and CDR2 as FYNNEI. The germline V and J ends were trimmed by 1 base and 1 base, with 11 bases remaining between them. CDR3 region: CASSEGWERSNQPQHF. CDR3 DNA sequence: TGTGCCAGCAGTGAAGGTTGGGAGAGGAGCAATCAGCCCCAGCATTTT.

The rearrangement links TRBV27 to TRBJ2-1; 7 bases line up with TRBD1. The CDR3 contains 14 residues. Germline V gene data show CDR1 as MNHEY and CDR2 as SMNVEV (reference sequence). J lost 10 bases, V lost 5 bases, and 11 bases had no gene match. Here the CDR3 reads CASSAWTGDVEQFF. The CDR3 DNA reads as TGTGCCAGCAGTGCCTGGACAGGAGATGTAGAGCAGTTCTTC.

The rearrangement joins TRBV9 to TRBJ2-1; D not resolved. V lost 0 bases and J 6 bases, leaving 7 bases between the germline ends. The germline gives CDR1 SGDLS, CDR2 YYNGEE. The CDR3 is made up of 13 amino acids. CDR3 in DNA: TGTGCCAGCAGCGTAGAAAGTAGCAATGAGCAGTTCTTC. Protein: CASSVESSNEQFF. The full variable domain, in which reference TRBV9 and TRBJ2-1 provide the parts outside the CDR3, is DSGVTQTPKHLITATGQRVTLRCSPRSGDLSVYWYQQSLDQGLQFLIQYYNGEERAKGNILERFSAQQFPDLHSELNLSSLELGDSALYFCASSVESSNEQFFGPGTRLTVL.

The rearrangement uses TRBV2 and TRBJ2-3; D remains unclear. The CDR3 runs to 15 residues. V lost 7 bases, J lost 0 bases, and 14 bases lay in between. Per the germline V gene, CDR1 is SNHLY and CDR2 is FYNNEI. In DNA, the CDR3 is TGTGCCAGCACCCCCATTGGTAGCAGCACAGATACGCAGTATTTT. This encodes CASTPIGSSTDTQYF.

This rearrangement joins TRBV5-4 to TRBJ1-1; 7 bases map to TRBD1. This CDR3 comprises 15 residues. Losses at the gene ends were 6 bases for V and 3 bases for J; bases not matched to a gene: 11. Germline CDR1 reads SGHNT; CDR2 reads YYREEE (reference sequence). The CDR3 DNA reads TGTGCCAGCAACCGGTGGGACAGAGGATACACTGAAGCTTTCTTT. The encoded protein is CASNRWDRGYTEAFF.

The chain recombines TRBV9 with TRBJ1-1; D unresolved. This CDR3 has 14 amino acids. CDR1 and CDR2 from the germline V gene are SGDLS and YYNGEE. V dropped 0 bases and J dropped 4 bases, with 10 bases sitting between them. The CDR3 protein is CASSVVKVVTEAFF. The CDR3 DNA reads as TGTGCCAGCAGCGTAGTCAAGGTGGTCACTGAAGCTTTCTTT.

The chain combines TRBV5-6 with TRBJ1-1; no reliable D call. Germline CDR1 reads SGHDT; CDR2 reads YYEEEE. V was shortened by 4 bases and J by 7 bases, with 14 bases between the two germline ends. The CDR3 totals 13 residues. This chain's CDR3 is CASSEAPADEAFF. CDR3 nucleotide sequence: TGTGCCAGCAGCGAGGCCCCTGCTGATGAAGCTTTCTTT.

This chain links TRBV29-1 with TRBJ2-7; D is uncertain. The CDR3 loop spans 11 amino acids. CDR1 and CDR2 (germline): SQVTM, ANQGSEA. Trimming stripped 4 bases from V and 5 bases from J, with 9 bases between. CDR3 sequence: CSVGSVDEQYF. The CDR3 DNA follows: TGCAGCGTTGGTTCTGTGGACGAGCAGTACTTC.

This CDR3 is CASSQDNFLGADTQYF. Here the CDR3 DNA reads TGCGCCAGCAGCCAAGATAACTTTCTAGGGGCAGATACGCAGTATTTT. The chain joins TRBV4-1 to TRBJ2-3; possibly TRBD1 for D (5 bases). From germline, CDR1 is MGHRA and CDR2 YSYEKL. The CDR3 runs 16 residues. V shed 0 bases and J shed 4 bases, with 14 bases lying between them.

J is TRBJ2-3 and V is TRBV7-8; TRBD2 matches 8 bases. The germline CDR1 and CDR2 sequences are SGHVS and FQNEAQ. This CDR3 region has 14 residues. J gave up 7 bases and V 5 bases, and 8 bases lay outside the gene matches. CDR3 sequence: CASSPGAGGNTQYF. CDR3 in DNA: TGTGCCAGCAGCCCAGGGGCGGGAGGCAATACGCAGTATTTT.

The chain uses TRBV14 and TRBJ2-5; possible D gene TRBD2, 5 bases. The CDR3 has 17 amino acids. With 1 base removed from V and 2 bases from J, the gap between germline ends came to 17 bases. In germline, CDR1 is SGHDN, CDR2 FVKESK. CDR3: CASSQAGVLVLQETQYF. CDR3 in DNA: TGTGCCAGCAGCCAAGCCGGGGTTCTAGTCCTGCAAGAGACCCAGTACTTC. The full variable domain, completed using reference TRBV14 and TRBJ2-5, is EAGVTQFPSHSVIEKGQTVTLRCDPISGHDNLYWYRRVMGKEIKFLLHFVKESKQDESGMPNNRFLAERTGGTYSTLKVQPAELEDSGVYFCASSQAGVLVLQETQYFGPGTRLLVL.

The DNA for the CDR3 is TGTGCCAGCAGTGATTCGGACAGGCCACCCTACGAGCAGTACTTC. Translation gives CASSDSDRPPYEQYF. The chain is built from TRBV2 and TRBJ2-7, with 7 positions matching TRBD1. V lost 3 bases to trimming and J lost 2 bases; unmatched junction nucleotides: 7. The V gene's germline CDR1 is SNHLY and CDR2 FYNNEI. This CDR3 is built from 15 residues.

This chain joins TRBV12-3 or TRBV12-4 and TRBJ2-7, with 13 bases aligning to TRBD2. J gave up 4 bases and V 5 bases, and 2 bases lay outside the gene matches. This CDR3 region has 14 residues. CDR3 in DNA: TGTGCCAGCAGTCGACTAGCGGGGGGATACGAGCAGTACTTC. It yields the protein CASSRLAGGYEQYF.

V usage is TRBV27 and J usage is TRBJ2-3; 7 bases match TRBD1. The J segment lost 1 base and the V segment lost 5 bases, leaving 6 bases of the junction unmatched. CDR1 is MNHEY and CDR2 is SMNVEV in the germline V gene (reference sequence). The CDR3 contains 15 residues. DNA for the CDR3: TGTGCCAGCAGTCCTACGACAGGGCGCACAGATACGCAGTATTTT. Amino acid sequence: CASSPTTGRTDTQYF.

The chain joins TRBV29-1 to TRBJ2-7; 11 bases fit TRBD1. V lost 7 bases, J lost 1 base, and 3 bases stayed unmatched. Germline V gene sequence: CDR1 SQVTM, CDR2 ANQGSEA. CDR3 length equals 13 residues. The CDR3 sequence is CSAGTGGSYEQYF. CDR3 DNA sequence: TGCAGCGCGGGGACAGGGGGTTCCTACGAGCAGTACTTC.

The chain employs TRBV4-2 and TRBJ2-1; D gene ambiguous. V was shortened by 0 bases and J by 4 bases, with 7 bases between the two germline ends. The CDR3 length is 14 residues. Per germline, CDR1 LGHNA and CDR2 YNFKEQ. The CDR3 spells CASSQEFRYNEQFF. CDR3 coding DNA: TGTGCCAGCAGCCAAGAATTTCGGTACAATGAGCAGTTCTTC.